Listed below are T cell receptor beta chains from one sample, sequenced in a study of CD8+CD57+ T cells in acquired aplastic anemia. TCRdb reanalysed the reads using MiXCR and keeps one entry per CDR3 protein. The sample consists of more than 150,000 distinct CDR3 sequences, 48% of them appearing once. What was sequenced was sorted CD4+, CD8+, or CD8+CD57+ T cells (not recorded which) from PBMCs. The receptors here all came from a human donor with aplastic anemia. Both conserved end residues are part of each CDR3. Each record gives: V gene, J gene, D gene, clone size, CDR3 protein, CDR3 DNA. D genes are given only for firm matches. Expanded clones get a size class; other rows say once, few or many, or leave the size out.

v_gene: TRBV10-3; j_gene: TRBJ1-2; d_gene: .; abundance: few; CDR3aa: CATLETPDGYTF; CDR3nt: TGTGCCACCCTAGAAACACCAGATGGCTACACCTTC
v_gene: TRBV2; j_gene: TRBJ2-1; d_gene: .; abundance: .; CDR3aa: CASRVGNEQFF; CDR3nt: TGTGCCAGCAGGGTAGGGAATGAGCAGTTCTTC
v_gene: TRBV25-1; j_gene: TRBJ1-2; d_gene: TRBD1; abundance: .; CDR3aa: CASSEWSGQGAGYGYTF; CDR3nt: TGTGCCAGCAGTGAATGGAGCGGACAGGGGGCAGGCTATGGCTACACCTTC
v_gene: TRBV6-1; j_gene: TRBJ2-1; d_gene: .; abundance: .; CDR3aa: CASSATPGSYNEQFF; CDR3nt: TGTGCCAGCTCGGCGACGCCAGGCTCCTACAATGAGCAGTTCTTC
v_gene: TRBV9; j_gene: TRBJ1-2; d_gene: .; abundance: .; CDR3aa: CASSVGTGAEGYTF; CDR3nt: TGTGCCAGCAGCGTAGGCACGGGGGCAGAAGGCTACACCTTC
v_gene: TRBV29-1; j_gene: TRBJ2-1; d_gene: TRBD1; abundance: .; CDR3aa: CSHRDRGEQFF; CDR3nt: TGCAGCCACCGGGACAGGGGCGAGCAGTTCTTC
v_gene: TRBV3-1; j_gene: TRBJ1-2; d_gene: .; abundance: .; CDR3aa: CASSASNYGYTF; CDR3nt: TGTGCCAGCAGCGCCTCGAACTATGGCTACACCTTC
v_gene: TRBV20-1; j_gene: TRBJ2-5; d_gene: .; abundance: .; CDR3aa: CSARHGAAYSTQYF; CDR3nt: TGCAGTGCTAGACACGGTGCGGCGTATTCGACCCAGTACTTC
v_gene: TRBV6-2/TRBV6-3; j_gene: TRBJ1-1; d_gene: .; abundance: many; CDR3aa: CASSYAVQNTEAFF; CDR3nt: TGTGCCAGCAGTTACGCGGTGCAGAACACTGAAGCTTTCTTT
v_gene: TRBV7-9; j_gene: TRBJ1-1; d_gene: TRBD1; abundance: .; CDR3aa: CASRLEGQREAFF; CDR3nt: TGTGCCAGCAGGCTAGAGGGACAGCGAGAAGCTTTCTTT
v_gene: TRBV28; j_gene: TRBJ2-7; d_gene: .; abundance: many; CDR3aa: CASSGRGRTSYEQYF; CDR3nt: TGTGCCAGCAGTGGGCGGGGTAGGACTTCGTACGAGCAGTACTTC
v_gene: TRBV19; j_gene: TRBJ1-2; d_gene: TRBD1; abundance: .; CDR3aa: CASGDRGPYGYTF; CDR3nt: TGTGCCAGTGGGGACAGGGGGCCCTATGGCTACACCTTC
v_gene: TRBV7-9; j_gene: TRBJ1-5; d_gene: .; abundance: many; CDR3aa: CASSLDEDQPQHF; CDR3nt: TGTGCCAGCAGCTTAGACGAGGATCAGCCCCAGCATTTT
v_gene: TRBV2; j_gene: TRBJ1-5; d_gene: .; abundance: few; CDR3aa: CASCLQSNQPQHF; CDR3nt: TGTGCCAGCTGCCTACAGAGCAATCAGCCCCAGCATTTT
v_gene: TRBV11-2; j_gene: TRBJ1-6; d_gene: .; abundance: .; CDR3aa: CASSRTVIDSPLHF; CDR3nt: TGTGCCAGCAGCCGGACAGTGATCGATTCACCCCTCCACTTT
v_gene: TRBV5-1; j_gene: TRBJ1-1; d_gene: .; abundance: .; CDR3aa: CASSGGLRAFF; CDR3nt: TGCGCCAGCAGCGGGGGACTTCGGGCTTTCTTT
v_gene: TRBV5-1; j_gene: TRBJ1-1; d_gene: TRBD1; abundance: many; CDR3aa: CASSSGTGNTEAFF; CDR3nt: TGCGCCAGCAGCTCCGGGACAGGGAACACTGAAGCTTTCTTT
v_gene: TRBV12-3/TRBV12-4; j_gene: TRBJ1-2; d_gene: .; abundance: many; CDR3aa: CASSLNSGRDGYTF; CDR3nt: TGTGCCAGCAGTTTGAATAGTGGGAGGGACGGCTACACCTTC
v_gene: TRBV24-1; j_gene: TRBJ2-3; d_gene: TRBD2; abundance: .; CDR3aa: CATSDSGLAGADTQYF; CDR3nt: TGTGCCACCAGTGATTCCGGACTAGCGGGAGCAGATACGCAGTATTTT
v_gene: TRBV6-2/TRBV6-3; j_gene: TRBJ1-5; d_gene: .; abundance: many; CDR3aa: CASSYLTGVGSNQPQHF; CDR3nt: TGTGCCAGCAGTTATCTTACAGGAGTAGGGAGCAATCAGCCCCAGCATTTT
v_gene: TRBV9; j_gene: TRBJ2-3; d_gene: .; abundance: .; CDR3aa: CASSVARTDTQYF; CDR3nt: TGTGCCAGCAGCGTAGCCCGCACAGATACGCAGTATTTT
v_gene: TRBV24-1; j_gene: TRBJ2-3; d_gene: .; abundance: .; CDR3aa: CATSDLADTQYF; CDR3nt: TGTGCCACCAGTGATCTAGCAGATACGCAGTATTTT
v_gene: TRBV10-3; j_gene: TRBJ2-4; d_gene: TRBD1; abundance: many; CDR3aa: CAISEPSRDRVNIQYF; CDR3nt: TGTGCCATCAGTGAGCCTTCCCGGGACAGGGTCAACATTCAGTACTTC
v_gene: TRBV5-1; j_gene: TRBJ2-1; d_gene: TRBD2; abundance: many; CDR3aa: CASHEFTSANEQFF; CDR3nt: TGCGCCAGCCATGAATTCACTAGCGCCAATGAGCAGTTCTTC
v_gene: TRBV29-1; j_gene: TRBJ2-1; d_gene: TRBD1; abundance: .; CDR3aa: CSGDRARSYNEQFF; CDR3nt: TGCAGCGGTGACAGGGCCAGGTCCTACAATGAGCAGTTCTTC
v_gene: TRBV20-1; j_gene: TRBJ2-3; d_gene: .; abundance: .; CDR3aa: CSARDPIRQGYTDTQYF; CDR3nt: TGCAGTGCTAGAGATCCAATCCGGCAGGGTTACACAGATACGCAGTATTTT
v_gene: TRBV4-1; j_gene: TRBJ2-7; d_gene: .; abundance: .; CDR3aa: CASSLVTGTEQYF; CDR3nt: TGCGCCAGCAGCCTGGTCACAGGGACCGAGCAGTACTTC
v_gene: TRBV12-3/TRBV12-4; j_gene: TRBJ1-2; d_gene: .; abundance: many; CDR3aa: CASSPQIGPTYGYTF; CDR3nt: TGTGCCAGCAGTCCCCAGATTGGCCCAACCTATGGCTACACCTTC
v_gene: TRBV25-1; j_gene: TRBJ2-6; d_gene: .; abundance: .; CDR3aa: CASSEQVGANVLTF; CDR3nt: TGTGCCAGCAGTGAACAGGTCGGGGCCAACGTCCTGACTTTC
v_gene: TRBV5-1; j_gene: TRBJ2-1; d_gene: TRBD2; abundance: many; CDR3aa: CASSDLAGSDEQFF; CDR3nt: TGCGCCAGCAGCGATCTAGCGGGCAGCGATGAGCAGTTCTTC
v_gene: TRBV7-9; j_gene: TRBJ1-1; d_gene: .; abundance: .; CDR3aa: CASSLLAEAFF; CDR3nt: TGTGCCAGCAGCTTACTCGCTGAAGCTTTCTTT
v_gene: TRBV30; j_gene: TRBJ1-1; d_gene: .; abundance: .; CDR3aa: CAWEIPGRPAAEAFF; CDR3nt: TGTGCCTGGGAGATACCAGGACGGCCAGCGGCTGAAGCTTTCTTT
v_gene: TRBV19; j_gene: TRBJ1-5; d_gene: .; abundance: .; CDR3aa: CASRMRGRLNQPQHF; CDR3nt: TGTGCCAGTAGAATGAGAGGCAGACTCAATCAGCCCCAGCATTTT
v_gene: TRBV7-8; j_gene: TRBJ2-1; d_gene: TRBD2; abundance: many; CDR3aa: CASSLVAGGRNEQFF; CDR3nt: TGTGCCAGCAGCTTAGTAGCGGGGGGGCGCAATGAGCAGTTCTTC
v_gene: TRBV24-1; j_gene: TRBJ1-2; d_gene: .; abundance: .; CDR3aa: CATGLWTNYGYTF; CDR3nt: TGTGCCACCGGCCTATGGACTAACTATGGCTACACCTTC
v_gene: TRBV19; j_gene: TRBJ1-4; d_gene: .; abundance: .; CDR3aa: CASTDGNEKLFF; CDR3nt: TGTGCCAGTACGGACGGGAATGAAAAACTGTTTTTT
v_gene: TRBV20-1; j_gene: TRBJ2-3; d_gene: .; abundance: many; CDR3aa: CSANLAIRTDTQYF; CDR3nt: TGCAGTGCTAATCTAGCGATCCGCACAGATACGCAGTATTTT
v_gene: TRBV2; j_gene: TRBJ1-6; d_gene: .; abundance: .; CDR3aa: CASRPREESPLHF; CDR3nt: TGTGCCAGCAGGCCCAGGGAGGAATCACCCCTCCACTTT
v_gene: TRBV25-1; j_gene: TRBJ1-6; d_gene: .; abundance: .; CDR3aa: CASRVEDSSPLHF; CDR3nt: TGTGCCAGCAGGGTTGAGGATAGCTCACCCCTCCACTTT
v_gene: TRBV20-1; j_gene: TRBJ2-1; d_gene: .; abundance: .; CDR3aa: CSVRGQGSYNEQFF; CDR3nt: TGCAGTGTAAGAGGGCAGGGTTCCTACAATGAGCAGTTCTTC
v_gene: TRBV24-1; j_gene: TRBJ1-4; d_gene: TRBD1; abundance: many; CDR3aa: CATSDPKGAHEKLFF; CDR3nt: TGTGCCACCAGTGATCCTAAGGGGGCTCATGAAAAACTGTTTTTT
v_gene: TRBV29-1; j_gene: TRBJ1-5; d_gene: TRBD1; abundance: .; CDR3aa: CSVVTGGKQPQHF; CDR3nt: TGCAGCGTGGTTACAGGGGGAAAACAGCCCCAGCATTTT
v_gene: TRBV5-1; j_gene: TRBJ2-1; d_gene: .; abundance: .; CDR3aa: CASSTKTPGSIYNEQFF; CDR3nt: TGCGCCAGCAGCACCAAAACCCCGGGGTCTATCTACAATGAGCAGTTCTTC
v_gene: TRBV19; j_gene: TRBJ1-5; d_gene: .; abundance: .; CDR3aa: CASSIRELWKPQHF; CDR3nt: TGTGCCAGTAGTATTAGGGAGTTGTGGAAGCCCCAGCATTTT
v_gene: TRBV29-1; j_gene: TRBJ2-7; d_gene: .; abundance: few; CDR3aa: CSVEDRWSSEQYF; CDR3nt: TGCAGCGTTGAAGATCGGTGGTCTAGTGAGCAGTACTTC
v_gene: TRBV12-3/TRBV12-4; j_gene: TRBJ1-2; d_gene: .; abundance: .; CDR3aa: CASSLYRIGYTF; CDR3nt: TGTGCCAGCAGTTTATACCGTATTGGCTACACCTTC
v_gene: TRBV20-1; j_gene: TRBJ1-5; d_gene: .; abundance: .; CDR3aa: CSARAGGRRQPQHF; CDR3nt: TGCAGTGCTAGAGCCGGGGGCCGAAGGCAGCCCCAGCATTTT
v_gene: TRBV4-1; j_gene: TRBJ2-1; d_gene: .; abundance: .; CDR3aa: CASSQEVGTGVNEQFF; CDR3nt: TGCGCCAGCAGCCAAGAGGTTGGTACAGGCGTGAATGAGCAGTTCTTC
v_gene: TRBV3-1; j_gene: TRBJ2-7; d_gene: TRBD1; abundance: few; CDR3aa: CASSQSPGQGLDEQYF; CDR3nt: TGTGCCAGCAGCCAGTCTCCGGGACAGGGGTTGGACGAGCAGTACTTC